Listed below are T cell receptor beta chains from one sample, sequenced in a study of blood T cell repertoires in COVID-19. Measured with immunoSEQ multiplex PCR; TCRdb has only the in-frame clones, and not every one. The sample lists around 160,000 clones; approximately 80% were seen once. Sequenced sample: peripheral blood. Receptor source: a woman aged 80 or over with acute or convalescent COVID-19. Each CDR3 is given with its conserved first and last residue. The D gene is left open where the match is weak. Rows give clone size only sometimes, using once, few, many, or a class for an expanded clone.

TRBV7-8	few	TRBJ1-2	NA	CASSLGRVGYGYTF	TGTGCCAGCAGCTTAGGGAGGGTTGGCTACGGATACACCTTC
TRBV14	NA	TRBJ2-7	TRBD2	CPTTKTRGPGGEQYF	TGCCCCACCACCAAAACGCGGGGACCGGGGGGAGAGCAGTACTTC
TRBV30	NA	TRBJ1-1	NA	CAWSVLYKGSTEAFF	TGTGCCTGGAGTGTACTTTACAAGGGGTCCACTGAAGCTTTCTTT
TRBV7-9	NA	TRBJ1-4	NA	CASSLDRVEKLFF	TGTGCCAGCAGCTTAGACAGGGTGGAAAAACTGTTTTTT
TRBV6-5	NA	TRBJ2-7	NA	CASTLGRYEQYF	TGTGCCAGCACCCTGGGGCGCTACGAGCAGTACTTC
TRBV2	NA	TRBJ1-4	NA	CASNPRTAEKLFF	TGTGCCAGCAATCCTAGGACAGCTGAAAAACTGTTTTTT
TRBV5-1	NA	TRBJ2-1	NA	CASSIIDSYNEQFF	TGCGCCAGCAGCATAATTGACAGCTACAATGAGCAGTTCTTC
TRBV10-2	NA	TRBJ2-1	TRBD2	CASSRLGTSGNNEQFF	TGCGCCAGCAGTCGGTTGGGGACTAGCGGGAATAATGAGCAGTTCTTC
TRBV14	NA	TRBJ2-3	NA	CASSGGADTQYF	TGTGCCAGCAGCGGGGGGGCGGATACGCAGTATTTT
TRBV2	NA	TRBJ1-4	NA	CASQDSATNEKLFF	TGTGCCAGTCAGGACAGCGCAACTAATGAAAAACTGTTTTTT
TRBV7-9	NA	TRBJ2-3	NA	CASSLGITSSSTDTQYF	TGTGCCAGCAGCTTAGGCATAACTTCTAGTAGCACAGATACGCAGTATTTT
TRBV9	NA	TRBJ2-5	TRBD2	CASSPGGKGGGRAETQYF	TGTGCCAGCAGCCCTGGAGGGAAAGGAGGCGGGAGAGCAGAGACCCAGTACTTC
TRBV6-5	NA	TRBJ2-1	NA	CASSYSIAGNNEQFF	TGTGCCAGCAGTTACTCGATAGCCGGGAACAATGAGCAGTTCTTC
TRBV5-4	NA	TRBJ2-1	TRBD2	CASSLRGGFGEQFF	TGTGCCAGCAGCTTGCGGGGGGGATTTGGTGAGCAGTTCTTC
TRBV7-9	NA	TRBJ1-1	NA	CASSAHGIYTEAFF	TGTGCCAGCAGCGCCCACGGGATTTACACTGAAGCTTTCTTT
TRBV7-9	NA	TRBJ1-1	NA	CASSLGRGGATEAFF	TGTGCCAGCAGCTTAGGACGGGGAGGAGCTACTGAAGCTTTCTTT
TRBV28	NA	TRBJ1-4	TRBD1	CASGTTGQGNEKLFF	TGTGCCAGCGGGACCACCGGACAGGGGAATGAAAAACTGTTTTTT
TRBV11-2	few	TRBJ2-2	NA	CASSLNPGANTGELFF	TGTGCCAGCAGCTTAAACCCGGGGGCGAACACCGGGGAGCTGTTTTTT
TRBV5-4	once	TRBJ1-2	TRBD1	CASSTGTGASGYTF	TGTGCCAGCAGCACAGGGACAGGGGCAAGCGGCTACACCTTC
TRBV7-9	NA	TRBJ1-1	NA	CASSRQVSPNTEAFF	TGTGCCAGCAGCCGACAGGTTAGTCCTAACACTGAAGCTTTCTTT
TRBV6-6	NA	TRBJ2-5	TRBD2	CASKLAEETQYF	TGTGCCAGCAAACTAGCGGAAGAGACCCAGTACTTC
TRBV21-1	NA	TRBJ1-1	NA	CASSTPGAFF	TGTGCCAGCAGCACGCCCGGAGCTTTCTTT
TRBV9	NA	TRBJ1-2	NA	CASSVVPGNYGYTF	TGTGCCAGCAGCGTAGTCCCAGGGAACTATGGCTACACCTTC
TRBV7-3	NA	TRBJ2-2	TRBD2	CASSLNSLAGNTGELFF	TGTGCCAGCAGCTTAAATTCGCTAGCGGGGAACACCGGGGAGCTGTTTTTT
TRBV7-9	few	TRBJ2-7	TRBD1	CASSLGQGDHTEEQYF	TGTGCCAGCAGCTTAGGACAGGGAGATCATACGGAAGAGCAGTACTTC
TRBV10-3	NA	TRBJ2-5	NA	CAISERDSAETQYF	TGTGCCATCAGTGAGAGAGACTCGGCAGAGACCCAGTACTTC
TRBV7-2	NA	TRBJ2-1	NA	CASSLESGLYNEQFF	TGTGCCAGCAGCTTAGAGTCGGGACTCTACAATGAGCAGTTCTTC
TRBV4-1	NA	TRBJ1-2	NA	CASSPPLPANYGYTF	TGCGCCAGCAGCCCCCCTCTCCCAGCTAACTATGGCTACACCTTC
TRBV28	NA	TRBJ1-5	NA	CASSFMVGGGSNQPQHF	TGTGCCAGCAGTTTCATGGTAGGAGGCGGTAGCAATCAGCCCCAGCATTTT
TRBV30	NA	TRBJ1-3	NA	CAWSVPRVSGNTIYF	TGTGCCTGGAGTGTACCCCGGGTCTCTGGAAACACCATATATTTT
TRBV19	NA	TRBJ2-7	NA	CASSRQTDTYEQYF	TGTGCCAGTAGTAGGCAGACAGACACCTACGAGCAGTACTTC
TRBV28	NA	TRBJ2-1	NA	CASSFPTRRDEQFF	TGTGCCAGCAGTTTCCCGACTCGTCGGGATGAGCAGTTCTTC
TRBV7-2	NA	TRBJ2-1	NA	CASGLIQYYNEQFF	TGTGCCAGCGGTTTAATTCAGTATTACAATGAGCAGTTCTTC
TRBV2	few	TRBJ2-4	NA	CASSVGETIKAKNIQYF	TGTGCCAGCAGTGTTGGCGAGACTATAAAAGCCAAAAACATTCAGTACTTC
TRBV29-1	once	TRBJ2-7	TRBD1	CSAAAGQGFYEQYF	TGCAGCGCTGCCGCCGGACAGGGTTTCTACGAGCAGTACTTC
TRBV19	NA	TRBJ2-7	TRBD1	CASSQDRDRLEQYF	TGTGCCAGTAGCCAGGACAGGGACCGCCTCGAGCAGTACTTC
TRBV6-5	NA	TRBJ1-1	TRBD1	CASSYSKGGVWTEAFF	TGTGCCAGCAGTTACTCGAAAGGGGGCGTTTGGACTGAAGCTTTCTTT
TRBV10-1	NA	TRBJ1-2	NA	CASSQQGWYGYTF	TGCGCCAGTTCCCAACAGGGTTGGTATGGCTACACCTTC
TRBV28	NA	TRBJ2-7	TRBD2	CASRTASGGHYEQYF	TGTGCCAGCCGGACAGCTTCGGGGGGGCATTACGAGCAGTACTTC
TRBV6-4	NA	TRBJ2-3	NA	CATSSGLFTDTQYF	TGTGCCACCTCCTCGGGACTCTTCACAGATACGCAGTATTTT
TRBV10-3	NA	TRBJ1-1	NA	CAISESGRGTEAFF	TGTGCCATCAGTGAGTCAGGAAGGGGGACTGAAGCTTTCTTT
TRBV12-3/TRBV12-4	NA	TRBJ2-2	NA	CASISAGELFF	TGTGCCAGCATAAGTGCCGGGGAGCTGTTTTTT
TRBV27	NA	TRBJ1-2	TRBD1	CASSRDRGYGYTF	TGTGCCAGCAGCAGGGACAGGGGGTATGGCTACACCTTC
TRBV11-2	NA	TRBJ2-3	NA	CASSRELDTQYF	TGTGCCAGCAGCCGTGAGTTGGATACGCAGTATTTT
TRBV11-2	NA	TRBJ2-5	NA	CASSSSDMIETQYF	TGTGCCAGCAGCTCCTCGGACATGATCGAGACCCAGTACTTC
TRBV3-1/TRBV3-2	once	TRBJ2-7	TRBD2	CASSPGTSSYEQYF	TGTGCCAGCAGCCCCGGGACTAGTTCCTACGAGCAGTACTTC
TRBV5-4	few	TRBJ1-1	TRBD1	CASSPGQGWMNTEAFF	TGTGCCAGCAGCCCGGGACAGGGGTGGATGAACACTGAAGCTTTCTTT
TRBV27	NA	TRBJ2-3	TRBD1	CASSGQGVLTDTQYF	TGTGCCAGCAGTGGACAGGGGGTATTGACAGATACGCAGTATTTT
TRBV15	NA	TRBJ2-3	NA	CATSRHTDTQYF	TGTGCCACCAGCAGACACACAGATACGCAGTATTTT
TRBV5-1	NA	TRBJ1-2	NA	CASSLGTAGEYGYTF	TGCGCCAGCAGCTTGGGAACAGCAGGGGAATATGGCTACACCTTC
TRBV3-1/TRBV3-2	NA	TRBJ2-2	TRBD2	CASSQSGGAGELFF	TGTGCCAGCAGCCAAAGCGGGGGGGCCGGGGAGCTGTTTTTT
TRBV20-1	NA	TRBJ2-3	NA	CSASLRREGTDTQYF	TGCAGTGCTAGTCTCCGCCGAGAAGGCACAGATACGCAGTATTTT
TRBV19	NA	TRBJ2-1	NA	CASSRTGNSYNEQFF	TGTGCCAGTAGCAGAACAGGGAACTCCTACAATGAGCAGTTCTTC
TRBV27	few	TRBJ2-1	NA	CASSLSGGTYLGSEQFF	TGTGCCAGCAGTTTATCCGGTGGGACCTACCTCGGGAGTGAGCAGTTCTTC
TRBV5-1	NA	TRBJ1-2	TRBD1	CASSLTGTEGLYTF	TGCGCCAGCAGTCTTACCGGGACAGAAGGCCTCTACACCTTC
TRBV6-5	few	TRBJ1-1	TRBD1	CASSYLQGGEAFF	TGTGCCAGCAGTTACTTACAGGGGGGTGAAGCTTTCTTT
TRBV30	NA	TRBJ1-5	TRBD1	CAWSKAGGGNQPQHF	TGTGCCTGGAGTAAGGCAGGGGGTGGTAATCAGCCCCAGCATTTT
TRBV6-6	once	TRBJ1-6	TRBD1	CASSLTGGSPLHF	TGTGCCAGCAGTTTGACAGGGGGATCACCCCTCCACTTT
TRBV5-1	many	TRBJ2-2	TRBD1	CASSWGQGGTTGELFF	TGCGCCAGCAGCTGGGGACAGGGAGGGACCACCGGGGAGCTGTTTTTT